This T cell receptor (beta chain) is drawn from a study of blood T cell repertoires in COVID-19. Clones were read by immunoSEQ multiplex PCR, and TCRdb kept only the in-frame ones, dropping some. The data show about 270,000 clones, with more than 75% seen just once and 1.6% held by the top ten. The CDR3 totals 14 residues. Germline V gene sequence: CDR1 LNHDA, CDR2 SQIVND (reference sequence). The V and J ends lost 0 bases and 7 bases respectively, with 13 bases between them. This chain connects TRBV19 to TRBJ2-7; TRBD2 is a possible D gene (6 bases). Source material: peripheral blood. The sequence derives from a woman aged 55 to 70 who had recovered from COVID-19. The CDR3 region is CASSIDRAAGEQYF. DNA for the CDR3: TGTGCCAGTAGTATAGACCGGGCGGCGGGAGAGCAGTACTTC.